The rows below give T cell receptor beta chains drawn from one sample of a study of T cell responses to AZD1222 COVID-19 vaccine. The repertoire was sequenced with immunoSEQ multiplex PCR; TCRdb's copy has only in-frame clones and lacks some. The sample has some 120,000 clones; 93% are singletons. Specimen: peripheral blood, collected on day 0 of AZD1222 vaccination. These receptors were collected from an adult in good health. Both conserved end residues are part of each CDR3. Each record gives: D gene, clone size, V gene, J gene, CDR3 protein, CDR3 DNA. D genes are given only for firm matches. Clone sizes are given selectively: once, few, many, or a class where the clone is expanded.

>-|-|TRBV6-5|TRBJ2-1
CASSSGTGDYNEQFF
TGTGCCAGCAGTTCGGGAACAGGAGACTACAATGAGCAGTTCTTC
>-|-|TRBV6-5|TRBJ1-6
CASGGRGSGNSPLHF
TGTGCCAGCGGGGGGAGGGGCTCGGGTAATTCACCCCTCCACTTT
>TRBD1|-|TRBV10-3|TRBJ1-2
CATTDRGYGYTF
TGTGCCACAACCGACAGGGGGTATGGCTACACCTTC
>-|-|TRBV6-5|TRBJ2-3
CASSTGAHTQYF
TGTGCCAGCAGTACGGGAGCTCATACGCAGTATTTT
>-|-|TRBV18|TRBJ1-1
CASSPPRGNTEAFF
TGTGCCAGCTCACCACCGCGGGGGAACACTGAAGCTTTCTTT
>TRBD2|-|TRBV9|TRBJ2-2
CASSPRTRVRTGELFF
TGTGCCAGCAGCCCCCGGACTAGGGTACGGACCGGGGAGCTGTTTTTT
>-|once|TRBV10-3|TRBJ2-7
CAISESVTFREQYF
TGTGCCATCAGTGAGTCAGTGACCTTTCGGGAGCAGTACTTC
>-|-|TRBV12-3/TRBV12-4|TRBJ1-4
CASSQGGWEKLFF
TGTGCCAGCAGTCAAGGGGGTTGGGAAAAACTGTTTTTT
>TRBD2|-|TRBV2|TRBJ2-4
CASRTPGGAKNIQYF
TGTGCCAGCAGAACCCCCGGGGGGGCCAAAAACATTCAGTACTTC
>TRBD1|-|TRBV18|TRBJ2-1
CASSPRQGDNEQFF
TGTGCCAGCTCACCTCGACAGGGGGACAATGAGCAGTTCTTC
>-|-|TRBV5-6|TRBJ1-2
CASSLGTVAGGYTF
TGTGCCAGCAGCTTGGGCACCGTTGCTGGTGGCTACACCTTC
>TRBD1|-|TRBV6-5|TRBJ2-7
CASSYSRDSAYEQYF
TGTGCCAGCAGTTACTCCCGGGACAGTGCATACGAGCAGTACTTC
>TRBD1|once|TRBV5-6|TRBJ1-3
CASSRTGVISGNTIYF
TGTGCCAGCAGCCGGACAGGGGTAATCTCTGGAAACACCATATATTTT
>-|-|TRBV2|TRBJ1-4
CASGNEKLFF
TGTGCCAGCGGAAACGAAAAACTGTTTTTT
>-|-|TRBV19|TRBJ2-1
CASSLLRDAYNEQFF
TGTGCCAGTAGTCTTCTCAGGGATGCCTACAATGAGCAGTTCTTC
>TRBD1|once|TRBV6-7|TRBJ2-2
CASIKTDRGQWPNTGELFF
TGTGCCAGCATTAAAACGGACAGGGGGCAATGGCCGAACACCGGGGAGCTGTTTTTT
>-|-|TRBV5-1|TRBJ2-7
CASSSGSQALNEQYF
TGCGCCAGCAGCTCCGGGTCGCAGGCTCTCAACGAGCAGTACTTC
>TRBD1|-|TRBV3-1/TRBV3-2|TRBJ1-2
CASSQVRTGAYGYTF
TGTGCCAGCAGCCAAGTCCGGACAGGGGCCTATGGCTACACCTTC
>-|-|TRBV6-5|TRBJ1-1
CASSYQGGSTEAFF
TGTGCCAGCAGTTACCAGGGTGGGAGTACTGAAGCTTTCTTT
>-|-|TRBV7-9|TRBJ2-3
CASSHFTDTQYF
TGTGCCAGCAGCCATTTCACAGATACGCAGTATTTT
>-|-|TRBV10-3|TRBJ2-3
CATAYRDPSTDTQYF
TGTGCCACCGCTTACCGGGACCCAAGCACAGATACGCAGTATTTT
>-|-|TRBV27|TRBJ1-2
CASSLIGGAMNYGYTF
TGTGCCAGCAGTTTAATTGGGGGAGCCATGAACTATGGCTACACCTTC
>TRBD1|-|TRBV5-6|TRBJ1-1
CASSLQGARTEAFF
TGTGCCAGCAGCTTACAGGGGGCGAGGACTGAAGCTTTCTTT
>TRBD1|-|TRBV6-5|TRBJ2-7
CASSPDRDLYEQYF
TGTGCCAGCAGTCCCGACAGGGATCTATACGAGCAGTACTTC
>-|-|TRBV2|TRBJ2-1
CASSLTLDAYNEQFF
TGTGCCAGCAGCTTGACGTTGGACGCCTACAATGAGCAGTTCTTC
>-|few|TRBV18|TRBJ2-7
CASSLGWSDGEQYF
TGTGCCAGCTCCCTCGGGTGGTCCGACGGCGAGCAGTACTTC
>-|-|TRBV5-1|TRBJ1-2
CASSLGGSLGVHGYTF
TGCGCCAGCAGCTTGGGAGGGTCATTAGGGGTCCATGGCTACACCTTC
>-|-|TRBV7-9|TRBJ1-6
CASSRADSPLHF
TGTGCCAGCAGCCGGGCAGATTCACCCCTCCACTTT
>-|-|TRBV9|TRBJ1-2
CASSVATGRYYGYTF
TGTGCCAGCAGCGTAGCTACAGGGCGGTACTATGGCTACACCTTC
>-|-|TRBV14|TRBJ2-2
CASSHGTIGTGELFF
TGTGCCAGCAGCCACGGGACAATCGGCACCGGGGAGCTGTTTTTT
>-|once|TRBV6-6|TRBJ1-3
CASRHPTESGNTIYF
TGTGCCAGCAGGCACCCGACGGAGTCTGGAAACACCATATATTTT
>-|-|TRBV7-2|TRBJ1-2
CASSFDLYRYTF
TGTGCCAGCAGTTTTGACCTGTATCGCTACACCTTC
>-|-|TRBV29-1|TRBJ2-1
CSVGDRPYNEQFF
TGCAGCGTTGGGGACCGACCCTACAATGAGCAGTTCTTC
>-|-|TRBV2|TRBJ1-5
CASSEGGDGNQPQHF
TGTGCCAGCAGTGAAGGGGGGGATGGGAATCAGCCCCAGCATTTT
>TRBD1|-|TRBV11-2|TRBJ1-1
CASSMGQGSSEAFF
TGTGCCAGCAGCATGGGACAGGGATCATCTGAAGCTTTCTTT
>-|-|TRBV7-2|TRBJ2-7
CASSWDRHREQYF
TGTGCCAGCAGCTGGGACCGTCATCGTGAGCAGTACTTC
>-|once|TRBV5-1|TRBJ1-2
CASSNSGRLSYGYTF
TGCGCCAGCAGCAATTCGGGACGGCTGAGTTATGGCTACACCTTC
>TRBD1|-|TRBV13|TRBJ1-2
CASSLGPPGGGYGYTF
TGTGCCAGCAGCTTAGGCCCACCAGGGGGTGGCTATGGCTACACCTTC
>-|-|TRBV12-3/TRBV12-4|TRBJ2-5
CASRSDRKETQYF
TGTGCCAGCAGATCTGACAGGAAAGAGACCCAGTACTTC
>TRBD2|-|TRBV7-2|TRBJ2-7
CASSLAGGYEQYF
TGTGCCAGCAGCTTAGCGGGGGGGTACGAGCAGTACTTC
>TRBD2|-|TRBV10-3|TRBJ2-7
CAISPAGDPPYEQYF
TGTGCCATCAGCCCGGCGGGGGATCCCCCTTACGAGCAGTACTTC
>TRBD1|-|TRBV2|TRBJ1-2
CASSGGADRGLAPYTF
TGTGCCAGCAGTGGAGGTGCCGACAGGGGGCTTGCGCCGTACACCTTC
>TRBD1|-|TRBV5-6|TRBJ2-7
CASSSGVDRGDEQYF
TGTGCCAGCAGCTCGGGGGTCGACAGGGGAGACGAGCAGTACTTC
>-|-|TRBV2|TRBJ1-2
CASSEDRETYGYTF
TGTGCCAGCAGTGAAGACAGAGAGACTTATGGCTACACCTTC
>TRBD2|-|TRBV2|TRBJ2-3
CASSRMAGLAGESTDTQYF
TGTGCCAGCAGTAGGATGGCGGGACTAGCGGGGGAGTCCACAGATACGCAGTATTTT